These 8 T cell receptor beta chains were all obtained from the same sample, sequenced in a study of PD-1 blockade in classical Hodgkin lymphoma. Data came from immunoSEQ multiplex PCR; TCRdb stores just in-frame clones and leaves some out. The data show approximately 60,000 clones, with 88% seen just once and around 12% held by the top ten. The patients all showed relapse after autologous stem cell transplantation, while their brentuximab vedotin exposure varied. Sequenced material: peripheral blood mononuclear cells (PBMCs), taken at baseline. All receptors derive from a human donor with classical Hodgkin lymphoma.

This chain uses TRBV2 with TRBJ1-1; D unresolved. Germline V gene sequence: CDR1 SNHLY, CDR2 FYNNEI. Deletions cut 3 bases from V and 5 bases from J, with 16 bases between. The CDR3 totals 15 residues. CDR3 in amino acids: CASSDRGSVATEAFF. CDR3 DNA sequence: TGTGCCAGCAGTGATCGGGGATCAGTGGCGACTGAAGCTTTCTTT.

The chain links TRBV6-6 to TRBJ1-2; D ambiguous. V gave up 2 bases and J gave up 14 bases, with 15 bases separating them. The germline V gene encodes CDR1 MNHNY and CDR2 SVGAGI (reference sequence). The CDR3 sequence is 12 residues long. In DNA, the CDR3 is TGTGCCAGCAGTTACGCCACGGTCAGGATAACCTTC. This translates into CASSYATVRITF.

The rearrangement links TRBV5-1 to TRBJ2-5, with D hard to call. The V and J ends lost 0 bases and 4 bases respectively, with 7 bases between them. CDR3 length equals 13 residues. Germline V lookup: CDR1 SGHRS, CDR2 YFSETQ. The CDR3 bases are TGCGCCAGCAGCTTGGGTAGCCGAGAGACCCAGTACTTC. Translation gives CASSLGSRETQYF.

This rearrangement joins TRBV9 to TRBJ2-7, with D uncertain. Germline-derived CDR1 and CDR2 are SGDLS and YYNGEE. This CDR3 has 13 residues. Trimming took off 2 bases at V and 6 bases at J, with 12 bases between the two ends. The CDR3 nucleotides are TGTGCCAGCAGCGTCATGGGCTTGGGCGAGCAGTACTTC. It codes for CASSVMGLGEQYF. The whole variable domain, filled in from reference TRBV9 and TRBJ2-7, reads DSGVTQTPKHLITATGQRVTLRCSPRSGDLSVYWYQQSLDQGLQFLIQYYNGEERAKGNILERFSAQQFPDLHSELNLSSLELGDSALYFCASSVMGLGEQYFGPGTRLTVT.

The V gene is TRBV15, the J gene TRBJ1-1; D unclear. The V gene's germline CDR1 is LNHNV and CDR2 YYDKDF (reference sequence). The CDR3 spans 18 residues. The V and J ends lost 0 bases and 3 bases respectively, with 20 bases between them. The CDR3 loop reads CATSRDGSVRTRDTEAFF. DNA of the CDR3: TGTGCCACCAGCAGAGATGGGTCCGTACGGACTAGGGACACTGAAGCTTTCTTT.

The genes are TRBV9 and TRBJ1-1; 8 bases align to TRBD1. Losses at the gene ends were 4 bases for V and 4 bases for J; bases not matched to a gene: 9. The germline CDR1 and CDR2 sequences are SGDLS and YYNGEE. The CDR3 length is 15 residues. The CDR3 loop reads CASSPSRDRITEAFF. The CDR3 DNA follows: TGTGCCAGCAGCCCGTCCCGGGACAGGATCACTGAAGCTTTCTTT.

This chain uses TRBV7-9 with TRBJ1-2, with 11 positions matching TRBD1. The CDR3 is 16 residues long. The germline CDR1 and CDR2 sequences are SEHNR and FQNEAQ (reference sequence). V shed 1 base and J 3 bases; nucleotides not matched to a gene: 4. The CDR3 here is CASSLDGQGADYGYTF. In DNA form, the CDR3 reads TGTGCCAGCAGCTTAGATGGACAGGGGGCCGACTATGGCTACACCTTC.

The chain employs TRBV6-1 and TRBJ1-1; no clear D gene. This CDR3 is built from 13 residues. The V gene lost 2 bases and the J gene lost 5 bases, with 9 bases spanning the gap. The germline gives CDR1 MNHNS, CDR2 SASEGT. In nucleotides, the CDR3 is TGTGCCAGCAGTGAACCGTCGGGGACTGAAGCTTTCTTT. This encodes CASSEPSGTEAFF.